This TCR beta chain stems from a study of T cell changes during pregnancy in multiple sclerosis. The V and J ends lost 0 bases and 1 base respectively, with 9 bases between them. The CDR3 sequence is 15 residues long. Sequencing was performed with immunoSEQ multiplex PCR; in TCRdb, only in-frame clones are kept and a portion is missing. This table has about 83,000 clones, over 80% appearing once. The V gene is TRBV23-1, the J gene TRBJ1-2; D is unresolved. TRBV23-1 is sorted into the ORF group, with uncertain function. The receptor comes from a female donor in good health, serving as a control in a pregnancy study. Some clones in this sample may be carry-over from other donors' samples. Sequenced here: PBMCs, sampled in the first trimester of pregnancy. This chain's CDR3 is CASSQSGRGNYGYTF. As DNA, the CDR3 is TGCGCCAGCAGTCAATCAGGTCGGGGTAACTATGGCTACACCTTC.